Presented here are 10 T cell receptor beta chains from one specimen sequenced in a study of a mutant IDH1 vaccine in newly diagnosed glioma. These receptors' antigens are unknown. Documented time point: week 5, during vaccination. All doses held 300 ug of mutant IDH1 20-mer peptide, with topical imiquimod. Some clones are missing from TCRdb's copy, which holds only in-frame ones; the method was immunoSEQ multiplex PCR. This table has 60,000 or so clones, approximately 80% appearing once. Sequenced material: PBMCs, taken from a glioma patient whose treatment included an IDH1 peptide vaccine. The source of these receptors is a woman under 30 with glioma. Some clones in this sample may be carry-over from other donors' samples.

This chain links TRBV5-6 with TRBJ1-4; D uncertain. Germline lookup yields CDR1 SGHDT and CDR2 YYEEEE. Trimming removed 2 bases at V and 7 bases at J, with 12 bases between. The CDR3 sequence is 14 residues long. CDR3 residues: CASSFGPAGEKLFF. CDR3 bases: TGTGCCAGCAGCTTCGGACCCGCGGGTGAAAAACTGTTTTTT. Complete variable domain (other parts from reference TRBV5-6 and TRBJ1-4): DAGVTQSPTHLIKTRGQQVTLRCSPKSGHDTVSWYQQALGQGPQFIFQYYEEEERQRGNFPDRFSGHQFPNYSSELNVNALLLGDSALYLCASSFGPAGEKLFFGSGTQLSVL.

V gene TRBV7-9 combines with J gene TRBJ2-2; tentative D call: TRBD1 (6 bases). Trimming shortened V by 4 bases and J by 4 bases, and 10 bases separated the two germline ends. The CDR3 covers 14 residues. Germline lookup yields CDR1 SEHNR and CDR2 FQNEAQ (reference sequence). This CDR3 is CASSWDISTGELFF. The CDR3 nucleotides read TGTGCCAGCAGCTGGGACATTTCCACCGGGGAGCTGTTTTTT.

The chain employs TRBV29-1 and TRBJ1-4, with unresolved D. There are 14 residues in the CDR3. With 4 bases removed from V and 7 bases from J, the gap between germline ends came to 16 bases. From germline, CDR1 is SQVTM and CDR2 ANQGSEA. CDR3 sequence: CSVGPPGPGEKLFF. CDR3 in DNA: TGCAGCGTTGGTCCTCCGGGCCCCGGTGAAAAACTGTTTTTT.

The chain employs TRBV5-1 and TRBJ2-5; 7 nucleotides agree with TRBD1. CDR1 and CDR2 from the germline V gene are SGHRS and YFSETQ. Unmatched junction bases numbered 7, after V lost 2 bases and J lost 3 bases. CDR3 length: 15 residues. CDR3 sequence (DNA): TGCGCCAGCAGCTTTACAGGGGAGCCCGAAGAGACCCAGTACTTC. This translates into CASSFTGEPEETQYF. The complete variable domain, with remaining parts taken from reference TRBV5-1 and TRBJ2-5, reads KAGVTQTPRYLIKTRGQQVTLSCSPISGHRSVSWYQQTPGQGLQFLFEYFSETQRNKGNFPGRFSGRQFSNSRSEMNVSTLELGDSALYLCASSFTGEPEETQYFGPGTRLLVL.

The rearrangement uses TRBV4-3 and TRBJ2-7; a weak D match, TRBD1 (5 bases). This CDR3 region has 14 residues. The V and J ends lost 6 bases and 3 bases respectively, with 15 bases between them. CDR1 LGHNA and CDR2 YSLEER come from the germline V gene. CDR3 sequence: CASSRDRLRYEQYF. The CDR3 DNA reads as TGCGCCAGCAGTCGCGACAGACTTCGCTACGAGCAGTACTTC.

This chain uses TRBV14 with TRBJ1-2; no clear D. The V end was cut by 0 bases, the J end by 0 bases, with 14 bases between. CDR1 is SGHDN and CDR2 is FVKESK in the germline V gene. The CDR3 spans 17 residues. CDR3 sequence: CASSQDPQLPANYGYTF. The CDR3 region has the DNA TGTGCCAGCAGCCAAGACCCCCAGCTGCCAGCTAACTATGGCTACACCTTC.

Written as DNA, the CDR3 is TGTGCCAGCAGTGAAGGCGAGCAGTACTTC. Translating gives CASSEGEQYF. The J gene is TRBJ2-7, the V gene TRBV2, with D unclear. Germline V gives CDR1 SNHLY, CDR2 FYNNEI. There are 10 residues in the CDR3. V gave up 1 base and J gave up 6 bases, with 1 base separating them.

This clone has only one observation. The rearrangement links TRBV2 to TRBJ2-2; D may be TRBD2 (5 bases). Deletions cut 6 bases from V and 3 bases from J, with 11 bases between. Per the germline V gene, CDR1 is SNHLY and CDR2 is FYNNEI. This CDR3 has 14 amino acids. CDR3 sequence (DNA): TGTGCCAGCAGCATCCGGACTCACACCGGGGAGCTGTTTTTT. It specifies CASSIRTHTGELFF.

The chain has TRBV7-9 and TRBJ1-3, with D possibly TRBD1 on 6 matching bases. Trimming left V 3 bases short and J 5 bases short, with 20 bases between. CDR1 SEHNR and CDR2 FQNEAQ come from the germline V gene (reference sequence). This CDR3 comprises 17 residues. The CDR3 loop is CASSFYPLDRSRNTIYF. CDR3 nucleotide sequence: TGTGCCAGCAGCTTCTACCCCCTCGACAGGAGTCGAAACACCATATATTTT.

The chain links TRBV7-8 to TRBJ2-3, with D possibly matching TRBD2 (7 bases). Germline assignment: CDR1 SGHVS and CDR2 FQNEAQ. The CDR3 is 17 amino acids. V gave up 1 base and J gave up 6 bases, with 20 bases separating them. DNA for the CDR3: TGTGCCAGCAGCTTAGGGGGGAGGGGGGCCCCGGGGGATACGCAGTATTTT. It codes for CASSLGGRGAPGDTQYF.